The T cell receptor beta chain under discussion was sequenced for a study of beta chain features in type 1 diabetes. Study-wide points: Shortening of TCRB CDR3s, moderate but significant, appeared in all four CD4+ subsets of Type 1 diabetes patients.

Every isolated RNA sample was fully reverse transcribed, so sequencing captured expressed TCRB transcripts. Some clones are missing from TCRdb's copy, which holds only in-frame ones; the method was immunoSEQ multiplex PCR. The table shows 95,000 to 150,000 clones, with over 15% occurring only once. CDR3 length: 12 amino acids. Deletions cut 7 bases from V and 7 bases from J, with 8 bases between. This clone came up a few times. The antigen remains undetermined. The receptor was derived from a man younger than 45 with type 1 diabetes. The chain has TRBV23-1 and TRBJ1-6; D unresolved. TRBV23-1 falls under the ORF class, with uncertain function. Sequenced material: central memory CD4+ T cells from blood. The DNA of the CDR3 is TGCGCCAGCATAACCGGGAATTCACCCCTCCACTTT. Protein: CASITGNSPLHF.